This T cell receptor beta chain emerged from a study of response to subunit inactivated influenza vaccine. TCRdb recomputed calls from the RT-PCR reads with MiXCR, one row per CDR3 protein. The sample lists some 500,000 distinct CDR3 sequences; 25% were seen once. There are a few counts of this clonotype. Its antigen is unidentified. CDR3 length equals 15 residues. Germline assignment: CDR1 SGHTA and CDR2 FQGNSA. The J segment lost 0 bases and the V segment lost 5 bases, leaving 5 bases of the junction unmatched. Broader study findings: It was suggested by the authors that few new T cells are recruited by each seasonal influenza vaccination.

This chain connects TRBV7-2 to TRBJ2-7, with 9 bases matching TRBD1. This sample comprised CD4+ T cells sorted from PBMCs, obtained more than 4 days after vaccination. The clonotype was recovered from a man between 45 and 60 years old who received an inactivated influenza vaccine. The CDR3 region is CASSLQGASSYEQYF. DNA of the CDR3: TGTGCCAGCAGCCTACAGGGGGCGAGCTCCTACGAGCAGTACTTC.